Reported below is one TCR beta chain. Trimming removed 4 bases from V and 8 bases from J; junction bases left unmatched: 5. Germline CDR1 is GTSNPN and CDR2 is SVGIG (reference sequence). This CDR3 comprises 13 residues. Profiled with immunoSEQ multiplex PCR; TCRdb holds only in-frame clones, not every one. The profile shows 55,000 to 70,000 clones, about four fifths of them singletons. The data originate from a study of T cells in tumors after PD-1 blockade. Study-level information: Patients received pembrolizumab 200 mg every 3 weeks or cemiplimab 350 mg every 2 weeks.

This sample comprised PBMCs, obtained before anti-PD-1 treatment. This clonotype originated in a human donor with basal cell carcinoma. The chain is built from TRBV30 and TRBJ1-2; 12 bases fit TRBD1. The chain's CDR3 is CAWKGQGAGGYTF. The CDR3 DNA is TGTGCCTGGAAGGGACAGGGGGCTGGCGGCTACACCTTC.